This is a list of T cell receptor beta chains from one sample in a study of T cell repertoires in cytomegalovirus infection. TCRdb reprocessed the reads via MiXCR and lists one record per CDR3 protein. The data contain about 490,000 distinct CDR3 sequences, about a quarter of them singletons. The sample comprised PBMCs. The source of these receptors is a human donor in good health (CMV status not recorded). Some clones in this sample may be carry-over from other donors' samples. Both conserved end residues are part of each CDR3. Each record gives: CDR3 protein, V gene, J gene.

CASRPGSGRSNNEQFF	TRBV7-2	TRBJ2-1
CASSERPSTSPLNEQFF	TRBV28	TRBJ2-1
CASSLAGQGVNNYGYTF	TRBV7-2	TRBJ1-2
CASSSPTDSPLHF	TRBV7-3	TRBJ1-6
CASWGQGTFGYTF	TRBV27	TRBJ1-2
CASSPRRGLSVEQFF	TRBV7-2	TRBJ2-1
CASRRTAGTSYNEQFF	TRBV12-3/TRBV12-4	TRBJ2-1
CASSLGGRATWGSPLHF	TRBV7-8	TRBJ1-6
CASSPTGTSGSRSEFF	TRBV19	TRBJ2-1
CSARREKHYEQYF	TRBV20-1	TRBJ2-7
CASSERSPTEAFF	TRBV2	TRBJ1-1
CSARGTAGGLWGDTQYF	TRBV20-1	TRBJ2-3
CASSKIDRNNEKLFF	TRBV19	TRBJ1-4
CASNQLAGLDNEQFF	TRBV6-2/TRBV6-3	TRBJ2-1
CASTGRILNTEAFF	TRBV12-3/TRBV12-4	TRBJ1-1
CASSDTNGYTF	TRBV2	TRBJ1-2
CSVQAIHRDRERVYF	TRBV29-1	TRBJ2-5
CASSLARPTGLDGYTF	TRBV7-9	TRBJ1-2
CASSLFGSSGTDTQYF	TRBV7-9	TRBJ2-3
CASSPRYQETQYF	TRBV9	TRBJ2-5
CASSLDLGQVYF	TRBV5-1	TRBJ2-7
CASSTRGEPQHF	TRBV19	TRBJ1-5
CASRTGTAIEAFF	TRBV6-1	TRBJ1-1
CASSLASSGTFYEQYF	TRBV7-6	TRBJ2-7
CASSGGAGVSNTEAFF	TRBV25-1	TRBJ1-1
CASSYSQLNTGELFF	TRBV6-5	TRBJ2-2
CASRTSRANEQYF	TRBV6-2/TRBV6-3	TRBJ2-7
CASSPLGSGRWVTQYF	TRBV7-6	TRBJ2-5
CATSSGVSTDTQYF	TRBV6-1	TRBJ2-3
CSSKRWGAEAFF	TRBV20-1	TRBJ1-1
CASSLGGQGARGANVLTF	TRBV7-6	TRBJ2-6
CASSLGTGGFHNEQFF	TRBV11-2	TRBJ2-1
CASSSGWSKTQETQYF	TRBV11-2	TRBJ2-5
CASGLVYIPEFF	TRBV12-5	TRBJ2-1
CASSSSTRDEQFF	TRBV6-2/TRBV6-3	TRBJ2-1
CASSYEAGVADTQYF	TRBV6-6	TRBJ2-3
CASSQSDRQNSPLHF	TRBV14	TRBJ1-6
CASSAFRTGSYNEQFF	TRBV7-9	TRBJ2-1
CASSQDRQGDEKLFF	TRBV4-3	TRBJ1-4
CASSPRQRGDRGYGYTF	TRBV28	TRBJ1-2
CASSLISGSGTGELFF	TRBV7-6	TRBJ2-2
CASSLNSVRNEKLFF	TRBV2	TRBJ1-4
CASSFNTEAFF	TRBV12-3/TRBV12-4	TRBJ1-1
CASSQDLIGVYGYTF	TRBV4-3	TRBJ1-2
CASSLSLGGLEQFF	TRBV7-6	TRBJ2-1
CASAETDTYEQYF	TRBV6-6	TRBJ2-7
CASSIGGLSSYNEQFF	TRBV19	TRBJ2-1
CASSQTGGNGYTF	TRBV7-9	TRBJ1-2
CASSQGLLGEKLFF	TRBV12-3/TRBV12-4	TRBJ1-4
CSASKTSSNEQFF	TRBV20-1	TRBJ2-1
CAISEGGSTDTQYF	TRBV10-3	TRBJ2-3
CASSPGLAGPTDTQYF	TRBV7-2	TRBJ2-3
CASSFTEGSPLHF	TRBV7-2	TRBJ1-6
CASSLGTSTYNEQFF	TRBV7-2	TRBJ2-1
CASRDWDSEAFF	TRBV7-9	TRBJ1-1
CASSLRGSYDTQYF	TRBV6-2/TRBV6-3	TRBJ2-3
CASSQERQNQPQHF	TRBV4-3	TRBJ1-5
CASSTTREDEQYF	TRBV7-3	TRBJ2-7
CASSGNGGDTQYF	TRBV7-2	TRBJ2-3